This T cell receptor beta chain emerged from a study of cytomegalovirus exposure and HLA in healthy donors. Study-level findings and limits: By a later analysis, the bulk of CMV-associated TCR beta chains appeared HLA-restricted. TCR beta chains numbering some 160 were designated cytomegalovirus-associated.

Trimming took 1 base from V and 4 from J; bases not matched to a gene: 6. The CDR3 runs 15 residues. Germline-derived CDR1 and CDR2 are MGHRA and YSYEKL. Remarks on this clone: Its antigen remains unknown.

Researchers ran the PCR with 60 Vbeta and 13 Jbeta primers. Only in-frame clones appear in the TCRdb table, and some are missing; sequencing was by immunoSEQ multiplex PCR. The sample gives roughly 43,000 clones, approximately 77% of which show up once; approximately 1.5% is in the top ten. What was sequenced was PBMCs. This TCR came from a young man in good health and CMV-seronegative. This chain joins TRBV4-1 and TRBJ2-5; 7 nucleotides align to TRBD1. The CDR3 DNA reads as TGCGCCAGCAGCCAAGTTGAGGGGGCATCAGAGACCCAGTACTTC. It is translated as CASSQVEGASETQYF.